This T cell receptor beta chain was retrieved from a study of tissue T cells after allogeneic stem cell transplantation. Produced via immunoSEQ multiplex PCR; TCRdb's table is partial and in-frame only. Of some 48,000 clones listed, 73% are singletons. V was cut by 4 bases and J by 0 bases, with 11 bases left in between. Germline V gene sequence: CDR1 FNHDT, CDR2 SITEND (reference sequence). The CDR3 has 14 residues. This clone was picked up a small number of times. The genes and germline here are from mouse. The read is 1 residue too short to cover the CDR3 end, so that end is filled in from the germline J gene.

The TCR originated in a pool of C57BL/6 mice in good health. The material sequenced was sorted cells pooled from one or two spleens. This rearrangement joins TRBV19 to TRBJ2-7; possible D gene TRBD1, 6 bases. The CDR3 sequence is CASSPTGSSYEQYF. Incomplete CDR3 DNA: TGTGCCAGCAGTCCTACAGGGAGCTCCTATGAACAGTAC.